This TCR beta chain came from a study of CD8 T cells in ankylosing spondylitis. One entry per CDR3 protein, called by TCRdb with MiXCR from the 5' RACE reads. The data contain some 63,000 distinct CDR3 sequences, over 5% of them singletons. The germline gives CDR1 SGHRS, CDR2 YFSETQ. J was trimmed by 6 bases and V by 3 bases; bases with no gene match: 3. The CDR3 covers 14 residues. The chain couples TRBV5-1 to TRBJ1-4, with 9 bases aligning to TRBD1. What was sequenced was synovial fluid, either unsorted or a sorted T cell fraction (not recorded which). The origin of this receptor is a male donor with ankylosing spondylitis. The CDR3 DNA sequence: TGCGCCAGCAGCTCCGGACAGGGGCATGAAAAACTGTTTTTT. It specifies CASSSGQGHEKLFF.